There are many counts of the clone carrying this T cell receptor (beta chain). The target antigen is unknown. The data derive from a study of T cells after yellow fever vaccination. It was through 5'RACE template switching that TCR cDNA was made, with a universal primer site and UMIs added. MiXCR, applied by TCRdb to the 5' RACE reads, yields one record per CDR3 protein. This table has about 220,000 distinct CDR3 sequences, more than 3% appearing once. The junction had 12 bases not matched to a gene; V was cut back by 5 bases and J by 3 bases. CDR1 and CDR2 from the germline V gene are SGHKS and YYEKEE (reference sequence). This CDR3 contains 16 residues. Study conclusions and caveats: Post-booster repertoires contained most primary-vaccination clones again (almost 97% CD4, over 70% CD8). There was a possibility that FACS-sorted repertoires contained abundant clonotypes contaminating from the bulk population. The secondary response was weaker, and its peak arrived faster, on day 5 versus 15.

The chain links TRBV5-5 to TRBJ2-3; TRBD1 matches at 7 bases. Sequencing was performed on CD4+ T cells sorted from PBMCs, taken 10 days after the yellow fever booster vaccination. This clonotype originated in a man in his late teens or twenties who received the YFV17D yellow fever vaccine. Written as DNA, the CDR3 is TGTGCCAGCAGTCATTGGGCTACAGGGGCGACAGATACGCAGTATTTT. This codes for CASSHWATGATDTQYF.